Each of the 18 T cell receptor beta chains below was sequenced from the same sample in a study of cytomegalovirus exposure and HLA in healthy donors. Both 60 Vbeta primers and 13 Jbeta primers went into the PCR. Generated by immunoSEQ multiplex PCR, the TCRdb table keeps only in-frame clones and is missing some. Here the sample spans about 130,000 clones, around 75% being singletons. Sequenced sample: PBMCs. The receptors were gathered from a man in his thirties or forties in good health and CMV-seronegative.

This chain links TRBV27 with TRBJ1-2, with D maybe TRBD1 (6 bases). Trimming shortened V by 6 bases and J by 11 bases, and 10 bases separated the two germline ends. CDR1 and CDR2 from the germline V gene are MNHEY and SMNVEV (reference sequence). This CDR3 has 10 residues. This CDR3 is CASRGAGYTF. The CDR3 bases are TGTGCCAGCAGGGGGGCCGGGTACACCTTC.

The chain has TRBV5-1 and TRBJ2-5; D uncertain. The germline V and J ends were trimmed by 1 base and 2 bases, with 9 bases remaining between them. Germline assignment: CDR1 SGHRS and CDR2 YFSETQ. The CDR3 runs 14 residues. The DNA for the CDR3 is TGCGCCAGCAGCTTGCTTCAGGTTCAAGAGACCCAGTACTTC. This sequence encodes CASSLLQVQETQYF.

This clone occurred a few times. V usage is TRBV19 and J usage is TRBJ1-5; D not certain. Trimming stripped 5 bases from V and 6 bases from J, with 11 bases between. Germline V lookup: CDR1 LNHDA, CDR2 SQIVND (reference sequence). CDR3 size: 13 residues. The CDR3 reads CASSRQPGQPQHF. The CDR3 nucleotides are TGTGCCAGTAGTCGTCAGCCAGGTCAGCCCCAGCATTTT. The full variable domain, rest sourced from reference TRBV19 and TRBJ1-5, is DGGITQSPKYLFRKEGQNVTLSCEQNLNHDAMYWYRQDPGQGLRLIYYSQIVNDFQKGDIAEGYSVSREKKESFPLTVTSAQKNPTAFYLCASSRQPGQPQHFGDGTRLSIL.

The V and J genes are TRBV7-7 and TRBJ2-5; 7 bases are a match to TRBD1. Looked up from germline, CDR1 is SSHAT and CDR2 is FNYEAQ (reference sequence). This CDR3 region has 16 residues. The CDR3, as DNA: TGTGCTAGGGAAGGGGCGTGGGCAGGGGGTGTCGAGACCCAGTACTTC. Translating it yields CAREGAWAGGVETQYF.

This clone occurred a few times. The chain recombines TRBV6-1 with TRBJ2-5; the D gene is possibly TRBD2 (6 bases). The J call may be incorrect, as the DNA end agrees better with TRBJ2-7. CDR1 and CDR2 from the germline V gene are MNHNS and SASEGT. The CDR3 spans 15 residues. In nucleotides, the CDR3 is TGTGCCAGCAGTGAATGGGACTTCGGGGCCTACGAGCAGTACTTC. Its protein product is CASSEWDFGAYEQYF.

The genes are TRBV4-1 and TRBJ2-2, with TRBD2 as a possible D gene (5 bases). V gave up 1 base and J gave up 1 base, with 7 bases separating them. The CDR3 covers 15 residues. CDR1 and CDR2 from the germline V gene are MGHRA and YSYEKL. CDR3 DNA sequence: TGCGCCAGCAGCCAAGTCACTAGGAACACCGGGGAGCTGTTTTTT. Translation: CASSQVTRNTGELFF.

Here the CDR3 DNA reads TGTGCCAGCAGCAAAGGAACGAGGGAAGCTTTCTTT. Protein: CASSKGTREAFF. The chain employs TRBV21-1 and TRBJ1-1. TRBV21-1 is listed as a pseudogene. CDR3 length: 12 amino acids.

The sample holds a few counts of this clone. The chain carries TRBV7-9 and TRBJ2-3; D is unclear. The length of the CDR3 is 14 residues. Deletions cut 1 base from V and 2 bases from J, with 7 bases between. Per germline, CDR1 SEHNR and CDR2 FQNEAQ (reference sequence). The CDR3 here is CASSLVSFTDTQYF. CDR3 in DNA: TGTGCCAGCAGCTTAGTATCGTTCACAGATACGCAGTATTTT.

Written as DNA, the CDR3 is TGTGCCAGTAGTTCCGGGACTACCGTTTTAGATACGCAGTATTTT. Amino acids: CASSSGTTVLDTQYF. The chain employs TRBV19 and TRBJ2-3; 7 bases are a match to TRBD2. The V gene's germline CDR1 is LNHDA and CDR2 SQIVND (reference sequence). The CDR3 runs to 15 residues. Trimming at V came to 5 bases and at J to 5 bases, leaving 10 bases not matched to a gene.

The rearrangement joins TRBV6-1 to TRBJ2-5; 7 bases align to TRBD1. Per the germline V gene, CDR1 is MNHNS and CDR2 is SASEGT. After removal of 2 bases from V and 5 bases from J, the junction contained 11 bases not matched to a gene. There are 16 residues in the CDR3. The CDR3 spells CASSENSDRQSETQYF. CDR3 sequence (DNA): TGTGCCAGCAGTGAAAACTCGGACAGGCAGTCGGAGACCCAGTACTTC.

The chain combines TRBV12-5 with TRBJ2-1; 7 bases are a match to TRBD1. The V segment lost 7 bases and the J segment 0 bases; nucleotides outside the gene matches: 6. Germline V gene data show CDR1 as LGHNT and CDR2 as FRNRAP. The CDR3 length is 15 residues. CDR3 region: CASARRDSSYNEQFF. DNA for the CDR3: TGTGCTAGTGCCAGACGGGACAGCTCCTACAATGAGCAGTTCTTC. The full variable domain, in which reference TRBV12-5 and TRBJ2-1 provide the parts outside the CDR3, is DARVTQTPRHKVTEMGQEVTMRCQPILGHNTVFWYRQTMMQGLELLAYFRNRAPLDDSGMPKDRFSAEMPDATLATLKIQPSEPRDSAVYFCASARRDSSYNEQFFGPGTRLTVL.

The chain uses TRBV7-8 and TRBJ2-7; 9 positions match TRBD2. Germline V CDR1 and CDR2: SGHVS, FQNEAQ. Germline trimming cut 1 base from V and 2 bases from J; bases unmatched to any gene: 0. This CDR3 region has 14 residues. Here the CDR3 DNA reads TGTGCCAGCAGCTTAGTAGCGGGAGCCTACGAGCAGTACTTC. Translating it yields CASSLVAGAYEQYF.

The chain combines TRBV11-3 with TRBJ1-3, with unresolved D. Trimming removed 4 bases at V and 3 bases at J, with 7 bases between. There are 13 residues in the CDR3. Germline CDR1 SGHNT, CDR2 YENEEA. CDR3 sequence (DNA): TGTGCCAGCAGCTCCCCGGGTGGAAACACCATATATTTT. Protein sequence: CASSSPGGNTIYF.

This clone was detected only a few times. The CDR3 sequence is CATGGQGIDSEAFF. DNA of the CDR3: TGCGCCACCGGTGGACAGGGGATTGATTCTGAAGCTTTCTTT. The rearrangement uses TRBV4-1 and TRBJ1-1, with 9 bases identical to TRBD1. V gave up 10 bases and J gave up 6 bases; unmatched junction bases: 12. Looked up from germline, CDR1 is MGHRA and CDR2 is YSYEKL. This CDR3 comprises 14 residues.

CDR3 amino acids: CASSTLAGDEQYF. The CDR3 DNA follows: TGTGCCAGTAGTACTCTGGCCGGGGACGAGCAGTACTTC. This chain connects TRBV19 to TRBJ2-7, with D possibly being TRBD2 (5 bases). Germline assignment: CDR1 LNHDA and CDR2 SQIVND (reference sequence). Trimming shortened V by 4 bases and J by 5 bases, and 12 bases separated the two germline ends. The CDR3 totals 13 residues.

This chain connects TRBV7-9 to TRBJ2-1, with TRBD2 identical over 7 bases. Germline CDR1 and CDR2: SEHNR and FQNEAQ (reference sequence). With V trimmed by 1 base and J by 4 bases, 4 bases remained unmatched. This CDR3 is built from 15 residues. The CDR3 sequence: CASSLESGGYNEQFF. CDR3 bases: TGTGCCAGCAGCTTAGAGTCGGGAGGTTACAATGAGCAGTTCTTC.

The rearrangement links TRBV6-1 to TRBJ1-2; D is possibly TRBD1 (6 bases). Germline V gives CDR1 MNHNS, CDR2 SASEGT. The CDR3 runs 13 residues. V lost 6 bases to trimming and J lost 2 bases, with 10 bases between them. This chain's CDR3 is CASRDGQNYGYTF. CDR3 nucleotide sequence: TGTGCCAGCAGAGACGGACAGAACTATGGCTACACCTTC.

As DNA, the CDR3 is TGCGCCAGCAGCCAAGCACCGGCGGGGGGGAGGGACTATGGCTACACCTTC. Translated, it gives CASSQAPAGGRDYGYTF. V and J are TRBV4-1 and TRBJ1-2, with D possibly TRBD1 on 5 matching bases. The CDR3 totals 17 residues. Germline V CDR1 and CDR2: MGHRA, YSYEKL. V lost 1 base and J 3 bases, leaving 18 bases between the germline ends.